This T cell receptor beta chain was profiled in a study of blood T cell repertoires in COVID-19. This CDR3 is built from 16 residues. The germline V gene has CDR1 SGHNT and CDR2 YENEEA. Trimming took 0 bases from V and 0 from J, leaving 9 bases between them. TCRdb's table, derived via immunoSEQ multiplex PCR, lists solely in-frame clones and lacks some. The table includes about 250,000 clones, 65% to 90% detected once. This receptor was obtained from a man aged 40-55 years who had recovered from COVID-19. The V and J genes are TRBV11-3 and TRBJ2-4; D is perhaps TRBD1 (5 bases). The sequenced sample consisted of PBMCs or T cells enriched from blood (not recorded which). The CDR3 reads CASSLDREIAKNIQYF. DNA of the CDR3: TGTGCCAGCAGCTTAGACAGGGAAATAGCCAAAAACATTCAGTACTTC.